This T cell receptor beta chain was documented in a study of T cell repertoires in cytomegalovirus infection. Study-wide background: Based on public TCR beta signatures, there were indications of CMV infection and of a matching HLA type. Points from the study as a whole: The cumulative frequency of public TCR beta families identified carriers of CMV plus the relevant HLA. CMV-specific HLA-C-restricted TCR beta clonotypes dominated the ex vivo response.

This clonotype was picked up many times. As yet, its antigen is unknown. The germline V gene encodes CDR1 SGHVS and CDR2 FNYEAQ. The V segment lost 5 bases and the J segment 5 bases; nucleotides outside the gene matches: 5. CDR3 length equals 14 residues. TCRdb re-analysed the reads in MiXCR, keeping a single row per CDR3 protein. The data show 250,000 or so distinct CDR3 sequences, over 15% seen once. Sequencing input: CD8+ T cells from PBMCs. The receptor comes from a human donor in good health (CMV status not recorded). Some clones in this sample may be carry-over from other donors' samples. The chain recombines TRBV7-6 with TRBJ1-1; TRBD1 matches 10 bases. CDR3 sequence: CASSVRDRGTEAFF. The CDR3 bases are TGTGCCAGCAGCGTTAGGGACAGGGGAACTGAAGCTTTCTTT.